This T cell receptor (beta chain) was documented in a study of blood T cell repertoires in COVID-19. About the study: Donors in the United States, Italy and Spain gave samples during acute or convalescent COVID-19. PBMCs, B-cell-depleted T cells, or T cells provided the cDNA or gDNA that made up the material.

Methods used by the authors: Reference gene primer amplification yielded estimated nucleated cell counts. Using immunoSEQ multiplex PCR, the repertoire was profiled, and TCRdb retains in-frame clones only, with some absent. V and J calls and clone size are copied from that table; D and trimming were computed from the DNA. The sample records about 120,000 clones, roughly 76% being singletons. The CDR3 spans 15 residues. Germline V gives CDR1 SGHTA, CDR2 FQGNSA. V lost 3 bases to trimming and J lost 0 bases; unmatched junction nucleotides: 2. The receptor was derived from a human donor in a cohort sampled during active COVID-19. The sequenced sample consisted of peripheral blood. The genes are TRBV7-2 and TRBJ2-3; 8 bases map to TRBD2. The chain's CDR3 is CASSFLAGSTDTQYF. The CDR3 DNA follows: TGTGCCAGCAGCTTTTTAGCGGGGAGCACAGATACGCAGTATTTT.